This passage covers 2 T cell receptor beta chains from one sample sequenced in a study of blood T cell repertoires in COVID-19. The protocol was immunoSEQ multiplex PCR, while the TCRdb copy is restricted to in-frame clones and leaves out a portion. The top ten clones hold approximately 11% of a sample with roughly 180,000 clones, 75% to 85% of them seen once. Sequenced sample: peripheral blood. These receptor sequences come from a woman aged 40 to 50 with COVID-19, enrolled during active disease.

CDR3 sequence reads: CASRALGTGGGYTF. CDR3 nucleotide sequence: TGTGCCAGCAGAGCCCTTGGGACAGGGGGTGGCTACACCTTC. The J gene is TRBJ1-2, the V gene TRBV6-5; 11 bases agree with TRBD1. After removal of 6 bases from V and 7 bases from J, the junction contained 7 bases not matched to a gene. The CDR3 length is 14 residues. The germline V gene has CDR1 MNHEY and CDR2 SVGAGI.

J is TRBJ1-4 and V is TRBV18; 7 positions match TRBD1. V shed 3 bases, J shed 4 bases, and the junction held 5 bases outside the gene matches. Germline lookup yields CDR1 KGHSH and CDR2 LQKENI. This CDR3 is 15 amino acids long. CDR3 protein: CASSPRGTVNEKLFF. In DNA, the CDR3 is TGTGCCAGCTCACCCCGCGGGACAGTTAATGAAAAACTGTTTTTT.